These 18 T cell receptor beta chains originate from one sample sequenced in a study of cytomegalovirus exposure and HLA in healthy donors. Primers: 60 Vbeta forward and 13 Jbeta reverse. The repertoire was sequenced with immunoSEQ multiplex PCR; TCRdb's copy has only in-frame clones and lacks some. The sample holds about 130,000 clones, around 70% seen once. The source material was PBMCs. Receptors originate from a woman aged 60-75 years in good health and CMV-seropositive.

J is TRBJ2-3 and V is TRBV9, with 8 positions matching TRBD1. CDR1 is SGDLS, CDR2 YYNGEE, per germline. The length of the CDR3 is 17 residues. V shed 3 bases, J shed 4 bases, and the junction held 13 bases outside the gene matches. The CDR3 sequence is CASSARGQVRWADTQYF. The CDR3 DNA reads TGTGCCAGCAGCGCCCGGGGACAGGTCCGATGGGCAGATACGCAGTATTTT. The entire variable domain, with the rest obtained from reference TRBV9 and TRBJ2-3, is as follows: DSGVTQTPKHLITATGQRVTLRCSPRSGDLSVYWYQQSLDQGLQFLIQYYNGEERAKGNILERFSAQQFPDLHSELNLSSLELGDSALYFCASSARGQVRWADTQYFGPGTRLTVL.

This chain links TRBV7-2 with TRBJ1-2; D remains unclear. Germline loops: CDR1 SGHTA, CDR2 FQGNSA. The length of the CDR3 is 15 residues. V dropped 3 bases and J dropped 0 bases, with 11 bases sitting between them. The CDR3 DNA follows: TGTGCCAGCAGCTTGCTCCAGGCAGCTAACTATGGCTACACCTTC. It yields the protein CASSLLQAANYGYTF.

This clone has only a few counts. V usage is TRBV29-1 and J usage is TRBJ2-6; TRBD1 might be the D (5 bases). The CDR3 length is 17 residues. The V gene's germline CDR1 is SQVTM and CDR2 ANQGSEA. Trimming stripped 4 bases from V and 0 bases from J, with 16 bases between. CDR3 protein: CSVGGQGYLSGANVLTF. CDR3 in DNA: TGCAGCGTTGGTGGACAAGGCTACCTCTCTGGGGCCAACGTCCTGACTTTC.

This clone was counted between two and nine times. This rearrangement joins TRBV18 to TRBJ2-7; 8 nucleotides align to TRBD1. Germline V gives CDR1 KGHSH, CDR2 LQKENI. The CDR3 has 14 amino acids. Trimming took 3 bases from V and 3 from J; bases not matched to a gene: 4. CDR3 coding DNA: TGTGCCAGCTCACCGGGGACAGGCTTCTACGAGCAGTACTTC. This encodes CASSPGTGFYEQYF.

This clone has only one observation. The CDR3: CASSVDMTGTEAFF. DNA of the CDR3: TGTGCCAGCAGCGTAGATATGACAGGGACTGAAGCTTTCTTT. The gene calls are TRBV9 and TRBJ1-1; 7 bases agree with TRBD1. Unmatched junction bases numbered 4, after V lost 0 bases and J lost 5 bases. The germline V gene has CDR1 SGDLS and CDR2 YYNGEE. The CDR3 is 14 residues long.

This clone was picked up a small number of times. This rearrangement joins TRBV7-9 to TRBJ2-5; D uncertain. The J call may be mistaken, given a closer DNA end match to TRBJ2-7. Germline V lookup: CDR1 SEHNR, CDR2 FQNEAQ (reference sequence). This CDR3 is 14 amino acids long. This chain's CDR3 is CASSSDWSSYEQYF. CDR3 nucleotides: TGTGCCAGCAGCTCCGATTGGAGCTCCTACGAGCAGTACTTC.

This clone was seen a few times. V usage is TRBV7-9 and J usage is TRBJ2-2, with 8 bases fitting TRBD1. The CDR3 runs 15 residues. Germline-derived CDR1 and CDR2 are SEHNR and FQNEAQ (reference sequence). The J segment lost 5 bases and the V segment lost 0 bases, leaving 2 bases of the junction unmatched. The CDR3 coding sequence is TGTGCCAGCAGCTTAGCACAGGGGGTGACCGGGGAGCTGTTTTTT. It translates to CASSLAQGVTGELFF.

The chain carries TRBV4-1 and TRBJ2-1, with D possibly being TRBD1 (6 bases). The ends were cut back, 1 base at V and 6 bases at J, with 16 bases in the middle. Per germline, CDR1 MGHRA and CDR2 YSYEKL. The CDR3 has 16 amino acids. Written as DNA, the CDR3 is TGCGCCAGCAGCCAAGGGCTGGACAGCCAAGGCAATGAGCAGTTCTTC. Translation gives CASSQGLDSQGNEQFF.

V is TRBV4-2 and J is TRBJ2-1, with 11 bases that match TRBD1. Trimming at V came to 3 bases and at J to 9 bases, leaving 19 bases not matched to a gene. From germline, CDR1 is LGHNA and CDR2 YNFKEQ. This CDR3 has 19 residues. The CDR3 nucleotides are TGTGCCAGCAGCCATGCCGGGACAGGGGGTTCCCCGGGAGGTGTTGAGCAGTTCTTC. Its protein product is CASSHAGTGGSPGGVEQFF.

The chain links TRBV29-1 to TRBJ1-2; tentatively, D is TRBD1 (6 bases). This CDR3 has 13 residues. CDR1 SQVTM and CDR2 ANQGSEA come from the germline V gene. The V and J ends lost 5 bases and 2 bases respectively, with 12 bases between them. This CDR3 is CSVRSGQNYGYTF. CDR3 in DNA: TGCAGCGTTAGGTCCGGACAGAACTATGGCTACACCTTC.

In its sample, this clone was seen once. The chain joins TRBV10-3 to TRBJ1-1; 7 nucleotides align to TRBD1. The CDR3 consists of 13 residues. J lost 4 bases, V lost 6 bases, and 5 bases had no gene match. Germline values: CDR1 ENHRY, CDR2 SYGVKD. CDR3 nucleotide sequence: TGTGCCATCAGCCCGACAGGGAGCACTGAAGCTTTCTTT. This translates into CAISPTGSTEAFF.

The chain is built from TRBV6-5 and TRBJ1-2; D possibly corresponds to TRBD1 (6 bases). Deletions cut 8 bases from V and 2 bases from J, with 15 bases between. The V gene's germline CDR1 is MNHEY and CDR2 SVGAGI. The CDR3 has 14 residues. DNA for the CDR3: TGTGCCAGCGCGTCAGGGGATTCAAACTATGGCTACACCTTC. Translation: CASASGDSNYGYTF.

V gene TRBV6-1 combines with J gene TRBJ2-1; 9 bases agree with TRBD1. Germline V gene sequence: CDR1 MNHNS, CDR2 SASEGT. V lost 4 bases, J lost 5 bases, and 9 bases stayed unmatched. The CDR3 consists of 16 residues. The chain's CDR3 is CASSGRTGGRNNEQFF. CDR3 sequence (DNA): TGTGCCAGCAGTGGTCGCACAGGGGGCAGAAACAATGAGCAGTTCTTC.

The DNA for the CDR3 is TGTGCCAGCAGCCCGGGTGGGGCAACGGGCAACACTGAAGCTTTCTTT. Amino acid sequence: CASSPGGATGNTEAFF. The chain is built from TRBV5-4 and TRBJ1-1, with D possibly TRBD1 on 5 matching bases. Trimming stripped 4 bases from V and 2 bases from J, with 18 bases between. Germline CDR1 SGHNT, CDR2 YYREEE (reference sequence). The CDR3 spans 16 residues.

This chain connects TRBV7-9 to TRBJ2-2, with D possibly matching TRBD2 (6 bases). The CDR3 has 14 residues. V lost 1 base and J lost 3, with 6 bases in between. Germline V CDR1 and CDR2: SEHNR, FQNEAQ (reference sequence). The CDR3 coding sequence is TGTGCCAGCAGCTTAGGGGAGGACACCGGGGAGCTGTTTTTT. This translates into CASSLGEDTGELFF.

The chain joins TRBV7-9 to TRBJ2-1; D perhaps matches TRBD2 (6 bases). V dropped 7 bases and J dropped 8 bases, with 18 bases sitting between them. The CDR3 is 14 amino acids. Germline CDR1 is SEHNR and CDR2 is FQNEAQ (reference sequence). CDR3 in amino acids: CASTLLGGRDEQFF. The CDR3 nucleotides read TGTGCCAGCACCCTCCTGGGGGGTCGGGATGAGCAGTTCTTC. Full variable domain (rest looked up from reference TRBV7-9 and TRBJ2-1): DTGVSQNPRHKITKRGQNVTFRCDPISEHNRLYWYRQTLGQGPEFLTYFQNEAQLEKSRLLSDRFSAERPKGSFSTLEIQRTEQGDSAMYLCASTLLGGRDEQFFGPGTRLTVL.

The V and J genes are TRBV15 and TRBJ2-7; D might be TRBD1 (6 bases). The CDR3 runs to 15 residues. V was cut by 6 bases and J by 2 bases, with 17 bases left in between. From germline, CDR1 is LNHNV and CDR2 YYDKDF (reference sequence). In nucleotides, the CDR3 is TGTGCCACCAGTCTAGGCCGGGACATTACCTACGAGCAGTACTTC. This sequence encodes CATSLGRDITYEQYF.

The chain is built from TRBV5-6 and TRBJ1-6; 7 bases match TRBD1. The V gene's germline CDR1 is SGHDT and CDR2 YYEEEE. CDR3 length equals 14 residues. V lost 4 bases, J lost 6 bases, and 4 bases stayed unmatched. The chain's CDR3 is CASSRGQTNSPLHF. CDR3 DNA: TGTGCCAGCAGCCGGGGACAGACTAATTCACCCCTCCACTTT.